This TCR beta chain was documented in a study of control samples from healthy donors and cancer patients. The ends were cut back, 4 bases at V and 0 bases at J, with 7 bases in the middle. The germline V gene has CDR1 SNHLY and CDR2 FYNNEI. This CDR3 is built from 14 residues. Repertoires were generated with immunoSEQ multiplex PCR, while TCRdb's copy carries only in-frame clones and drops some. The repertoire has fewer than 30,000 clones, roughly 85% of them found once; the top ten carry 6.5% to 8%. V is TRBV2 and J is TRBJ1-3, with D unclear. This TCR was recovered from a woman aged 60-75 years with head and neck cancer. The material sequenced was PBMCs. Written as DNA, the CDR3 is TGTGCCAGCAGTGTGGGCTACTCTGGAAACACCATATATTTT. Protein product: CASSVGYSGNTIYF.